This T cell receptor (beta chain) was captured in a study of CXCR3-negative and CXCR3-positive naive CD8 T cells. Study observations and caveats: The study found comparably high diversity in both naive subsets and much lower diversity in memory CD8+ cells. CXCR3-positive naive cells carried more hydrophobic TRB CDR3s than CXCR3-negative naive cells did. The study found CXCR3 expression partially decreased after cryopreservation and ran most assays on fresh PBMCs.

Germline loops: CDR1 SQVTM, CDR2 ANQGSEA. The CDR3 is made up of 17 amino acids. On this clonotype: Its antigen is unidentified.

The method, 5' RACE with UMI labels, was used to prepare the TRB cDNA libraries. One entry per CDR3 protein, without DNA, is what TCRdb gives after re-calling the 5' RACE reads. The repertoire table contains 84,000 or so distinct CDR3 sequences. This TCR was sampled from a human donor in good health. Some clones in this sample may be carry-over from other donors' samples. The chain recombines TRBV29-1 with TRBJ2-3; TCRdb outputs TRBD2, but without DNA this stays unchecked. The sample taken for sequencing was naive CXCR3- CD8+ T cells from blood. Sample subset: CD45RO-CCR7+CD27+CD95- naive CD8+ T cells lacking CXCR3 (TNR3-). Here the CDR3 reads CSVDGTSGSTSTDTQYF.